This entry describes one TCR beta chain. The target of this receptor is not known. Base qualities are not provided; no much larger clone lies one nucleotide away. The method was the immunoSEQ multiplex PCR assay. This immuneACCESS table, as held by TCRdb, lists in-frame sequences with V and J called but not all clones. Of the missing ones, under half trace to an unresolved V gene in checked studies; the others have no known cause. Within this sample are 150,000 to 200,000 clones, with around 94% of them counted one time only. The top ten clones comprise 1.3% to 1.5% of the sample. Relative to germline, V is 3 bases shorter and J is 4 bases shorter, with 7 bases between their ends. Its CDR3 holds 13 amino acids, cysteine through phenylalanine. Of the read, only the CDR3 DNA is kept; its 39 bases are in frame from base 1. Taken from the germline V gene (reference sequence), the CDR1 and CDR2 loops are SEHNR and FQNEAQ.

The sample originates from a study of control samples from healthy donors and cancer patients (dated by TCRdb to 2020 to 2021). Material for sequencing was blood. The V and J genes are TRBV7-9 and TRBJ2-1; the D gene is perhaps TRBD1, from 6 matching bases. This TCR came from a woman younger than 35 in good health. The DNA sequence is as follows: TGTGCCAGCAGCTTTGGGACATACAATGAGCAGTTCTTC. This encodes CASSFGTYNEQFF.